The source of this T cell receptor beta chain is a study of blood T cell repertoires in COVID-19. In the study overall: PBMCs, B-cell-depleted T cells, or T cells were the source of the cDNA or gDNA that made up the material.

Data came from immunoSEQ multiplex PCR; TCRdb stores just in-frame clones and leaves some out. The sample lists about 320,000 clones, around nine tenths occurring once. Across about two dozen US areas, participants ranged in age from about 18 to 90 years. Participant reports of clinical history set cohort assignment. The study counted Cohort 3 donors as recovered given two negative PCRs, clearance, or symptom resolution. The germline V gene has CDR1 SGHKS and CDR2 YYEKEE (reference sequence). V lost 4 bases and J 5 bases, leaving 15 bases between the germline ends. The CDR3 length is 14 residues. As to this clone: In the same sample, other DNA sequences code for this CDR3.

The clonotype originates from a man aged 55 to 70 who had recovered from COVID-19. Material for sequencing was PBMCs or T cells enriched from blood (not recorded which). The chain links TRBV5-5 to TRBJ1-2; a possible D gene is TRBD1 (5 bases). The DNA for the CDR3 is TGTGCCAGCAGCCCGGACTCTGGGGGGTATGGCTACACCTTC. Its protein is CASSPDSGGYGYTF.